The 26 T cell receptor beta chains below all came from one sample that was sequenced in a study of OX40 agonist ivuxolimab in advanced cancers. The assay was immunoSEQ multiplex PCR, and TCRdb's table has in-frame clones only and misses some. Here the sample spans some 33,000 clones, 82% being singletons. The sequences come from CD4+ or CD8+ T cells sorted from blood, collected in a trial of the OX40 agonist ivuxolimab. The receptor source for this set is an adult with an advanced solid tumor such as melanoma, head and neck, liver or kidney cancer.

There are a few counts of this clone. The chain links TRBV5-5 to TRBJ1-5; D remains ambiguous. The CDR3 is made up of 15 amino acids. CDR1 is SGHKS and CDR2 is YYEKEE in the germline V gene (reference sequence). The V end lost 4 bases, the J end lost 5 bases, and 16 bases lay between the germline ends. The CDR3 region is CASSPGLSVDQPQHF. CDR3 in DNA: TGTGCCAGCAGCCCAGGACTTTCCGTGGATCAGCCCCAGCATTTT.

The V and J genes are TRBV28 and TRBJ1-1, with a tentative D call TRBD1 (6 bases). The V and J ends lost 4 bases and 4 bases respectively, with 16 bases between them. This CDR3 has 15 amino acids. Germline V gives CDR1 MDHEN, CDR2 SYDVKM. The CDR3 sequence: CASSSPPTGVTEAFF. For the CDR3, the DNA is TGTGCCAGCAGTTCACCCCCGACAGGCGTCACTGAAGCTTTCTTT.

The V call is TRBV6-5, the J call TRBJ2-2; weak D call: TRBD2 (6 bases). Germline V CDR1 and CDR2: MNHEY, SVGAGI. This CDR3 has 14 amino acids. V gave up 6 bases and J gave up 2 bases, with 10 bases separating them. The CDR3 DNA sequence: TGTGCCAGCAGCCGGGGAGGAAACACCGGGGAGCTGTTTTTT. Residues: CASSRGGNTGELFF.

Comment on this clone: Other DNA sequences of this sample code for an identical CDR3. The gene calls are TRBV9 and TRBJ1-3; no firm D call. Germline V gene sequence: CDR1 SGDLS, CDR2 YYNGEE. The CDR3 is 14 amino acids. V dropped 0 bases and J dropped 0 bases, with 4 bases sitting between them. CDR3 in DNA: TGTGCCAGCAGCGTAGGATTCTCTGGAAACACCATATATTTT. Encoded protein: CASSVGFSGNTIYF. The full variable domain, its missing parts supplied by reference TRBV9 and TRBJ1-3, is DSGVTQTPKHLITATGQRVTLRCSPRSGDLSVYWYQQSLDQGLQFLIQYYNGEERAKGNILERFSAQQFPDLHSELNLSSLELGDSALYFCASSVGFSGNTIYFGEGSWLTVV.

The chain couples TRBV5-4 to TRBJ2-2; TRBD1 matches at 7 bases. Trimming cost V 0 bases and J 10 bases; bases outside gene matches: 9. The CDR3 loop spans 15 amino acids. Germline-derived CDR1 and CDR2 are SGHNT and YYREEE (reference sequence). This CDR3 reads CASSLVQGKSLELFF. In DNA form, the CDR3 reads TGTGCCAGCAGCTTGGTACAGGGGAAGAGCTTGGAGCTGTTTTTT.

The chain joins TRBV5-1 to TRBJ1-1; the D gene is possibly TRBD1 (5 bases). The length of the CDR3 is 13 residues. The germline V gene has CDR1 SGHRS and CDR2 YFSETQ. V was cut by 5 bases and J by 0 bases, with 8 bases left in between. The CDR3 region is CASRMDMNTEAFF. The CDR3 region has the DNA TGCGCCAGCAGGATGGACATGAACACTGAAGCTTTCTTT.

The chain employs TRBV14 and TRBJ2-3; TRBD1 matches 11 bases. Germline V gene lookup returns CDR1 SGHDN and CDR2 FVKESK. Trimming took 2 bases from V and 5 from J; bases not matched to a gene: 3. The CDR3 has 15 amino acids. The CDR3: CASSQWTGGGDTQYF. CDR3 DNA sequence: TGTGCCAGCAGCCAATGGACAGGGGGCGGAGATACGCAGTATTTT.

This clone was seen only once. The rearrangement links TRBV19 to TRBJ1-1; no clear D. The CDR3 totals 13 residues. Germline lookup yields CDR1 LNHDA and CDR2 SQIVND (reference sequence). Trimming removed 3 bases at V and 2 bases at J, with 7 bases between. This CDR3 reads CASSIGRNTEAFF. In DNA form, the CDR3 reads TGTGCCAGTAGTATTGGCCGCAACACTGAAGCTTTCTTT.

The V gene is TRBV9, the J gene TRBJ2-7, with D uncertain. Per the germline V gene, CDR1 is SGDLS and CDR2 is YYNGEE. V was cut by 0 bases and J by 6 bases, with 7 bases left in between. CDR3 length: 12 residues. In DNA, the CDR3 is TGTGCCAGCAGCGTAGAAGGGTCCGAGCAGTACTTC. As protein: CASSVEGSEQYF.

In its sample, this clone was seen a few times. The gene calls are TRBV6-1 and TRBJ1-1; 10 nucleotides line up with TRBD1. The CDR3 length is 15 residues. Per germline, CDR1 MNHNS and CDR2 SASEGT. Losses at the gene ends were 6 bases for V and 4 bases for J; bases not matched to a gene: 8. CDR3 nucleotides: TGTGCCAGCAGCGAAACCGGGACAGGGGCCACTGAAGCTTTCTTT. It codes for CASSETGTGATEAFF.

The chain has TRBV5-6 and TRBJ2-3; TRBD2 might be the D (5 bases). Germline loops: CDR1 SGHDT, CDR2 YYEEEE. Trimming took off 2 bases at V and 4 bases at J, with 14 bases between the two ends. This CDR3 is 15 amino acids long. The CDR3 protein is CASSFTRAGSDTQYF. CDR3 sequence (DNA): TGTGCCAGCAGCTTCACTAGGGCTGGATCAGATACGCAGTATTTT.

V gene TRBV7-3 combines with J gene TRBJ1-1, with D hard to call. This CDR3 has 13 amino acids. Trimming stripped 6 bases from V and 4 bases from J, with 12 bases between. Germline CDR1 reads SGHTA; CDR2 reads FQGTGA. The CDR3 loop is CASRPDTITEAFF. CDR3 bases: TGTGCCAGCAGGCCTGACACGATCACTGAAGCTTTCTTT.

This sequence joins TRBV7-8 and TRBJ1-1; D is unclear. Germline CDR1 is SGHVS and CDR2 is FQNEAQ. CDR3 size: 13 residues. The germline V and J ends were trimmed by 3 bases and 1 base, with 6 bases remaining between them. The CDR3 reads CASSFGKNTEAFF. The DNA for the CDR3 is TGTGCCAGCAGCTTCGGGAAGAACACTGAAGCTTTCTTT.

This clone was counted only a few times. V usage is TRBV15 and J usage is TRBJ1-5; 9 bases agree with TRBD1. Germline-derived CDR1 and CDR2 are LNHNV and YYDKDF (reference sequence). V gave up 2 bases and J gave up 2 bases; unmatched junction bases: 4. This CDR3 is built from 16 residues. The CDR3 bases are TGTGCCACCAGCAGAACAGGGGGCGCGGGCAATCAGCCCCAGCATTTT. Its translation is CATSRTGGAGNQPQHF.

The chain recombines TRBV6-5 with TRBJ2-1; tentatively, D is TRBD1 or TRBD2 (6 bases each). Looked up from germline, CDR1 is MNHEY and CDR2 is SVGAGI. Trimming cost V 6 bases and J 9 bases, with 18 bases left between them. The CDR3 spans 14 residues. The CDR3 here is CASSQMTGGAEQFF. DNA of the CDR3: TGTGCCAGCAGCCAGATGACAGGAGGGGCTGAGCAGTTCTTC.

The gene calls are TRBV19 and TRBJ2-7; D is perhaps TRBD2 (6 bases). V was cut by 5 bases and J by 4 bases, with 18 bases left in between. This CDR3 has 15 amino acids. Looked up from germline, CDR1 is LNHDA and CDR2 is SQIVND (reference sequence). The CDR3 DNA is TGTGCCAGTAGTCTGGTGGAGGGTAACAGGTACGAGCAGTACTTC. This codes for CASSLVEGNRYEQYF. Full variable domain (rest looked up from reference TRBV19 and TRBJ2-7): DGGITQSPKYLFRKEGQNVTLSCEQNLNHDAMYWYRQDPGQGLRLIYYSQIVNDFQKGDIAEGYSVSREKKESFPLTVTSAQKNPTAFYLCASSLVEGNRYEQYFGPGTRLTVT.

The chain uses TRBV30 and TRBJ2-5; D tentatively reads TRBD1 or TRBD2 (5 bases each). Germline CDR1 reads GTSNPN; CDR2 reads SVGIG (reference sequence). V lost 0 bases, J lost 2 bases, and 19 bases lay in between. The CDR3 has 17 residues. Here the CDR3 DNA reads TGTGCCTGGAGTGTCGGGCTAGCAAGGGGAAGGCAAGAGACCCAGTACTTC. It codes for CAWSVGLARGRQETQYF. The full variable domain, in which reference TRBV30 and TRBJ2-5 provide the parts outside the CDR3, is SQTIHQWPATLVQPVGSPLSLECTVEGTSNPNLYWYRQAAGRGLQLLFYSVGIGQISSEVPQNLSASRPQDRQFILSSKKLLLSDSGFYLCAWSVGLARGRQETQYFGPGTRLLVL.

The genes are TRBV7-3 and TRBJ2-2; 9 bases are a match to TRBD1. The CDR3 totals 15 residues. The V and J ends lost 7 bases and 7 bases, in that order; junction bases with no gene match: 10. Germline-derived CDR1 and CDR2 are SGHTA and FQGTGA. CDR3 bases: TGTGCCAGCAAGATGGGGACAGGGTCGGGCGGGGAGCTGTTTTTT. Protein: CASKMGTGSGGELFF. Full variable domain (remainder filled in from reference TRBV7-3 and TRBJ2-2): GAGVSQTPSNKVTEKGKYVELRCDPISGHTALYWYRQSLGQGPEFLIYFQGTGAADDSGLPNDRFFAVRPEGSVSTLKIQRTERGDSAVYLCASKMGTGSGGELFFGEGSRLTVL.

This clone occurred once. The gene calls are TRBV11-2 and TRBJ2-1; TRBD2 matches at 14 bases. With V trimmed by 8 bases and J by 0 bases, 9 bases remained unmatched. The germline V gene has CDR1 SGHAT and CDR2 FQNNGV. CDR3 length equals 18 residues. The CDR3 reads CASRRAGTSGGSYNEQFF. In nucleotides, the CDR3 is TGTGCCAGCCGCAGGGCCGGGACTAGCGGGGGCTCCTACAATGAGCAGTTCTTC.

The chain joins TRBV5-5 to TRBJ2-3; 7 positions match TRBD1. The germline V gene has CDR1 SGHKS and CDR2 YYEKEE (reference sequence). V gave up 0 bases and J gave up 6 bases; unmatched junction bases: 7. This CDR3 region has 15 residues. The CDR3 sequence is CASSLASRGTDTQYF. CDR3 bases: TGTGCCAGCAGCTTGGCTAGCAGGGGGACGGATACGCAGTATTTT. The variable domain in full, completed from reference TRBV5-5 and TRBJ2-3, reads DAGVTQSPTHLIKTRGQQVTLRCSPISGHKSVSWYQQVLGQGPQFIFQYYEKEERGRGNFPDRFSARQFPNYSSELNVNALLLGDSALYLCASSLASRGTDTQYFGPGTRLTVL.

This chain uses TRBV11-2 with TRBJ1-1; D not resolved. CDR1 is SGHAT and CDR2 is FQNNGV in the germline V gene. This CDR3 is built from 14 residues. Trimming took 5 bases from V and 2 from J, leaving 12 bases between them. Written as DNA, the CDR3 is TGTGCCAGCAGCCCGAGTGTAGCCAACACTGAAGCTTTCTTT. This encodes CASSPSVANTEAFF.

V and J are TRBV6-1 and TRBJ2-7; no clear D gene. The germline gives CDR1 MNHNS, CDR2 SASEGT. The CDR3 consists of 15 residues. V lost 1 base and J lost 2, with 12 bases in between. CDR3 loop: CASSEGVYLTYEQYF. In DNA, the CDR3 is TGTGCCAGCAGTGAAGGTGTGTATTTAACCTACGAGCAGTACTTC.

The chain has TRBV2 and TRBJ2-2; maybe TRBD1 (5 bases). The germline gives CDR1 SNHLY, CDR2 FYNNEI. The CDR3 spans 14 residues. V was cut by 7 bases and J by 1 base, with 10 bases left in between. As DNA, the CDR3 is TGTGCCAGCAATGGGGCCTTGAACACCGGGGAGCTGTTTTTT. Translating gives CASNGALNTGELFF.

This chain links TRBV19 with TRBJ2-4, with 10 bases fitting TRBD2. With V trimmed by 4 bases and J by 0 bases, 6 bases remained unmatched. Per germline, CDR1 LNHDA and CDR2 SQIVND (reference sequence). The CDR3 is made up of 17 amino acids. CDR3 nucleotides: TGTGCCAGTAGTACCCATAGCGGGGGGATAGCCAAAAACATTCAGTACTTC. It is translated as CASSTHSGGIAKNIQYF.

The chain uses TRBV7-6 and TRBJ2-7, with 9 bases fitting TRBD1. The CDR3 runs to 15 residues. Trimming removed 5 bases from V and 2 bases from J; junction bases left unmatched: 7. CDR1 and CDR2 (germline): SGHVS, FNYEAQ. CDR3 DNA sequence: TGTGCCAGCAGCGCGTCCGGGACAGGGCCCTACGAGCAGTACTTC. Amino acids: CASSASGTGPYEQYF.

Here the CDR3 DNA reads TGTGCCTGGACCCTGGGACGGACTAACTATGGCTACACCTTC. Residues: CAWTLGRTNYGYTF. The chain combines TRBV30 with TRBJ1-2, with D perhaps TRBD1 (5 bases). Trimming left V 4 bases short and J 0 bases short, with 12 bases between. CDR3 length: 14 residues. Looked up from germline, CDR1 is GTSNPN and CDR2 is SVGIG (reference sequence).